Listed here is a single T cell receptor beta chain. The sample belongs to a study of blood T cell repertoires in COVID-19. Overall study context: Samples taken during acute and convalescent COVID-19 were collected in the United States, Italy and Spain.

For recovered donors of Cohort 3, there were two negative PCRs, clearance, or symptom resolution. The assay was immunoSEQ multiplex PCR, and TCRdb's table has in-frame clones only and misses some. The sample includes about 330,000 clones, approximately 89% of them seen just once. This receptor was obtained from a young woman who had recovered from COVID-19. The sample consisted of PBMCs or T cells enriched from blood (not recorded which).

CDR3 DNA: TGTGCCAGTTGTCCTGGAGGATTGTACACTGAAGCTTTCTTT. Amino acids: CASCPGGLYTEAFF. The J gene is TRBJ1-1, the V gene TRBV19; D is undetermined. The germline V gene encodes CDR1 LNHDA and CDR2 SQIVND (reference sequence). The CDR3 is made up of 14 amino acids. The ends were cut back, 8 bases at V and 3 bases at J, with 16 bases in the middle.